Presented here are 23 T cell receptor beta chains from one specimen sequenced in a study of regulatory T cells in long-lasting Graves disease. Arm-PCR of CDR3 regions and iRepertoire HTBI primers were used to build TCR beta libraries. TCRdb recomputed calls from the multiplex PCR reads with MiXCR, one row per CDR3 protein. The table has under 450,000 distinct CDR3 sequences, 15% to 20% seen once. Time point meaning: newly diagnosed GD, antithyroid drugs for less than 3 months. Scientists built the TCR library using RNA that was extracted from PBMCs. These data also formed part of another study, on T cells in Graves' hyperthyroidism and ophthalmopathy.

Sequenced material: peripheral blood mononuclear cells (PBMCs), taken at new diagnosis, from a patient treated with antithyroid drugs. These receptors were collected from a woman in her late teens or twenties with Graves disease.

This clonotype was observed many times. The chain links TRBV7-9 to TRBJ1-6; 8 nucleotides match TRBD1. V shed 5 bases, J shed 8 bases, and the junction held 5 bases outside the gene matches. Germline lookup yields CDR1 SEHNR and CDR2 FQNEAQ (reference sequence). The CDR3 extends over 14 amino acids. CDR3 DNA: TGTGCCAGCAGCAGGACAGGGAGTGATTCACCCCTCCACTTT. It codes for CASSRTGSDSPLHF.

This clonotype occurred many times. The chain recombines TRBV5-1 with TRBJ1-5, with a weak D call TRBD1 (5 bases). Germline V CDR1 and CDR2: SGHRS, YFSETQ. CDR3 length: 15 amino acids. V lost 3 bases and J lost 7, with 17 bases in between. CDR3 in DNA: TGCGCCAGCAGCTCCGGGGCCGGAACCGGGCAGCCCCAGCATTTT. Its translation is CASSSGAGTGQPQHF.

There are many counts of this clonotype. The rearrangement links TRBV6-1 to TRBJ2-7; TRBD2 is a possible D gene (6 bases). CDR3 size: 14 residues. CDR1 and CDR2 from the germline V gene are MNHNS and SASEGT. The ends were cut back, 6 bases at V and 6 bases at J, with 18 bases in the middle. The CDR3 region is CASRARDFGLEQYF. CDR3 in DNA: TGTGCCAGCAGGGCGCGGGACTTCGGGCTCGAGCAGTACTTC.

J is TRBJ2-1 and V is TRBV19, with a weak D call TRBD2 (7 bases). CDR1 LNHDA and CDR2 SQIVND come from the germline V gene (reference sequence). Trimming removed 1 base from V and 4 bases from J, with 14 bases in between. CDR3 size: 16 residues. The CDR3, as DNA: TGTGCCAGTAGTATAGTTCGGGGAGGGGGATACAATGAGCAGTTCTTC. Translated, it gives CASSIVRGGGYNEQFF. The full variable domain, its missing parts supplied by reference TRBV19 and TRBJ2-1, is DGGITQSPKYLFRKEGQNVTLSCEQNLNHDAMYWYRQDPGQGLRLIYYSQIVNDFQKGDIAEGYSVSREKKESFPLTVTSAQKNPTAFYLCASSIVRGGGYNEQFFGPGTRLTVL.

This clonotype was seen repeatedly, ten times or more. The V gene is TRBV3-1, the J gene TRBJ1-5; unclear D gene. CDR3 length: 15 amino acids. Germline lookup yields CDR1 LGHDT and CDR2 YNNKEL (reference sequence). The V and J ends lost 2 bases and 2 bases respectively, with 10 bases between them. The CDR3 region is CASSQLHGGNQPQHF. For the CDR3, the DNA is TGTGCCAGCAGCCAACTCCACGGCGGCAATCAGCCCCAGCATTTT.

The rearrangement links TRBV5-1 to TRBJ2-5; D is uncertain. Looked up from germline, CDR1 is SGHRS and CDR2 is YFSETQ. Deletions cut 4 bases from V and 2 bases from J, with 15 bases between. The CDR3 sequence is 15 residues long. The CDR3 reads CASSLALLGQETQYF. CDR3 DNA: TGCGCCAGCAGCCTGGCGTTATTAGGGCAAGAGACCCAGTACTTC. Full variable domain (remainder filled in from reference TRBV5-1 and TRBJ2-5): KAGVTQTPRYLIKTRGQQVTLSCSPISGHRSVSWYQQTPGQGLQFLFEYFSETQRNKGNFPGRFSGRQFSNSRSEMNVSTLELGDSALYLCASSLALLGQETQYFGPGTRLLVL.

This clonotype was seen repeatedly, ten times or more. The CDR3 bases are TGTGCCAGCAGCCAAGGGTTGGGTGGGTTTAATTCACCCCTCCACTTT. As protein: CASSQGLGGFNSPLHF. The chain is built from TRBV11-2 and TRBJ1-6; no firm D call. The CDR3 has 16 amino acids. Germline V gene lookup returns CDR1 SGHAT and CDR2 FQNNGV. V gave up 5 bases and J gave up 6 bases, with 17 bases separating them.

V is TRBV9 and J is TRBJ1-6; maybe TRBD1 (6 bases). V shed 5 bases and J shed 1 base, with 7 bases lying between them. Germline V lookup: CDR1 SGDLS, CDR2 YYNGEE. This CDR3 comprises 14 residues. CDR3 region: CASRQGSYNSPLHF. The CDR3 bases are TGTGCCAGCAGACAGGGATCCTATAATTCACCCCTCCACTTT. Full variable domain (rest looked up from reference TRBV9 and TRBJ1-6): DSGVTQTPKHLITATGQRVTLRCSPRSGDLSVYWYQQSLDQGLQFLIQYYNGEERAKGNILERFSAQQFPDLHSELNLSSLELGDSALYFCASRQGSYNSPLHFGNGTRLTVT.

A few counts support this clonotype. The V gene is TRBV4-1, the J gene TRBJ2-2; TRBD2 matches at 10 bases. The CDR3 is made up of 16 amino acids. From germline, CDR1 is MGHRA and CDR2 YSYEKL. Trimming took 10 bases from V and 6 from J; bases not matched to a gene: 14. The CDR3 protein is CATTLRVAGGPGELFF. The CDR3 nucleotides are TGCGCCACCACCCTAAGGGTAGCGGGAGGACCCGGGGAGCTGTTTTTT.

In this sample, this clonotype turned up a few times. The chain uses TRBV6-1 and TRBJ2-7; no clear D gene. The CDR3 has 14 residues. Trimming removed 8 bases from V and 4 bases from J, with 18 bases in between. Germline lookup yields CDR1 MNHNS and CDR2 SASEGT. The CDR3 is CASGPVLAQYEQYF. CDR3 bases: TGTGCCAGCGGTCCTGTGTTGGCCCAATACGAGCAGTACTTC.

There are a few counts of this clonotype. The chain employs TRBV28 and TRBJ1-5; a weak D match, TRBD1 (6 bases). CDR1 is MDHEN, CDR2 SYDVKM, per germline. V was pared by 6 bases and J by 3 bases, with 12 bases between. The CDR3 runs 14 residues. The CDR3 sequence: CASRPGQYNQPQHF. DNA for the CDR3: TGTGCCAGCAGACCGGGACAATACAATCAGCCCCAGCATTTT.

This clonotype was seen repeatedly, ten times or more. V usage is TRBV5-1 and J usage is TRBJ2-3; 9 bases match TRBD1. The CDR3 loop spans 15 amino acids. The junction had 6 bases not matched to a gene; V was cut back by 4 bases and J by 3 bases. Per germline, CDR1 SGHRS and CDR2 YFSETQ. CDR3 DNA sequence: TGCGCCAGCAGCGTGGGACAGGGAAGGACAGATACGCAGTATTTT. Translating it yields CASSVGQGRTDTQYF.

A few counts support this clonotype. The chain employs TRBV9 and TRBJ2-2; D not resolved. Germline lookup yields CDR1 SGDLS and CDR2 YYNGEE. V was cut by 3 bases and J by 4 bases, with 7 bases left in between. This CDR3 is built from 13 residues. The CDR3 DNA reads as TGTGCCAGCAGCGACTCGATCACCGGGGAGCTGTTTTTT. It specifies CASSDSITGELFF.

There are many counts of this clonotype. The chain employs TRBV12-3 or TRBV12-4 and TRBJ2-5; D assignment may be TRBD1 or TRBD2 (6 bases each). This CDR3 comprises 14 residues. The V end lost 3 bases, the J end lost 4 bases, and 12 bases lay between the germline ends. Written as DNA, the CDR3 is TGTGCCAGCAGTTTCCCGGGGGCCCGAGAGACCCAGTACTTC. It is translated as CASSFPGARETQYF.

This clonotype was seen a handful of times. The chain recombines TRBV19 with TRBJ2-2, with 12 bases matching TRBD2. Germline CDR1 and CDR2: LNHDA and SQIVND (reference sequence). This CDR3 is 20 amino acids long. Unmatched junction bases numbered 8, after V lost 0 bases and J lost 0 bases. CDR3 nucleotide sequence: TGTGCCAGTAGTATAGAGCTAGCGGGAGGGTCCTTCGCGAACACCGGGGAGCTGTTTTTT. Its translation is CASSIELAGGSFANTGELFF.

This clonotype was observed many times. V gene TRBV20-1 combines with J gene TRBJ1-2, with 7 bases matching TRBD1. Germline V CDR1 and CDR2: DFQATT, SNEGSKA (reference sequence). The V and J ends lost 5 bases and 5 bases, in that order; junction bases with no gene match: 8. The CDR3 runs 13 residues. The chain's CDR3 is CSAASGTAYGYTF. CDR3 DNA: TGCAGTGCTGCATCCGGGACAGCGTATGGCTACACCTTC.

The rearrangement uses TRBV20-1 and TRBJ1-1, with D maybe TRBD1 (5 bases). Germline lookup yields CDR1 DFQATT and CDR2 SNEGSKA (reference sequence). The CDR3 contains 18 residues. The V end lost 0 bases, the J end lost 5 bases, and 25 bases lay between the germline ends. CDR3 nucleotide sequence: TGCAGTGCTAGAGATCCCAGACTGGGGCCGGGGCTCAAAACTGAAGCTTTCTTT. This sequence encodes CSARDPRLGPGLKTEAFF.

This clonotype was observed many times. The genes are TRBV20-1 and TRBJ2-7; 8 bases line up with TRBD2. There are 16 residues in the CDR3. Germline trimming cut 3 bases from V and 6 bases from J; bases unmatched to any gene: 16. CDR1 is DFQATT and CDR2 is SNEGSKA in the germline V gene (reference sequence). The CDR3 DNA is TGCAGTGCTAGTGGTTCTATGGGACTAGTGCTTGGCGAGCAGTACTTC. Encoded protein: CSASGSMGLVLGEQYF.

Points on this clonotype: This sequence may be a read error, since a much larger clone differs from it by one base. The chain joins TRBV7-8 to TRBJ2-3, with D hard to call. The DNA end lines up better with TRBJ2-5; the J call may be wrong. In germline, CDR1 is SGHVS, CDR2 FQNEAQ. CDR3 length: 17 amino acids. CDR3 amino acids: CASSLLPSALGGETQYF. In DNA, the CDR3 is TGTGCCAGCAGCCTTCTACCCTCGGCACTGGGTGGAGAGACCCAGTACTTC.

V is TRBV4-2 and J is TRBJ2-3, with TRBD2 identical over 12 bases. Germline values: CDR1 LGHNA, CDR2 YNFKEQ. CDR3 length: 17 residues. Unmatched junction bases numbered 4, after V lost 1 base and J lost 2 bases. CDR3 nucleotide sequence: TGTGCCAGCAGCCAAGGGAGGACTAGCGGGGTCACAGATACGCAGTATTTT. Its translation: CASSQGRTSGVTDTQYF.

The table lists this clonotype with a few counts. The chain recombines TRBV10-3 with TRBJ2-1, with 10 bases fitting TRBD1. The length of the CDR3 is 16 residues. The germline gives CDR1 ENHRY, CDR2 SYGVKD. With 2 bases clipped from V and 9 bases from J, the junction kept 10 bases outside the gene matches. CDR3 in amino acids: CAISERGTGAVGEQFF. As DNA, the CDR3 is TGTGCCATCAGTGAGAGGGGGACAGGGGCAGTTGGTGAGCAGTTCTTC.

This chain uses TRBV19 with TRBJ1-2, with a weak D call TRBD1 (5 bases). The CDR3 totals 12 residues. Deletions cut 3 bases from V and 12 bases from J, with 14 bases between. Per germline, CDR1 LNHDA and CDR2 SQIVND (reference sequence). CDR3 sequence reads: CASSISREANTF. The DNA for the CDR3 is TGTGCCAGTAGTATCTCCAGGGAAGCGAACACCTTC.

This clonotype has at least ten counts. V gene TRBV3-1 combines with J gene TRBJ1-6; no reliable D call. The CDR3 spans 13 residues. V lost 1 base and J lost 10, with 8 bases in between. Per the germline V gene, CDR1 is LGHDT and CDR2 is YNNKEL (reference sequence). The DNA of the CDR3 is TGTGCCAGCAGCCAAGGGGTCGCCTCACCCCTCCACTTT. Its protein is CASSQGVASPLHF.